This passage covers 10 T cell receptor beta chains from one sample sequenced in a study of blood T cell repertoires in COVID-19. Produced via immunoSEQ multiplex PCR; TCRdb's table is partial and in-frame only. This sample has roughly 73,000 clones, with roughly nine tenths found just once. The sequenced sample was peripheral blood. The receptors shown here come from a man aged 45-65 years with acute or convalescent COVID-19.

The chain joins TRBV18 to TRBJ2-5, with D perhaps TRBD2 (5 bases). The CDR3 is 12 amino acids. V was pared by 3 bases and J by 3 bases, with 5 bases between. Per the germline V gene, CDR1 is KGHSH and CDR2 is LQKENI. The DNA of the CDR3 is TGTGCCAGCTCACCGGGAGAAGAGACCCAGTACTTC. It encodes CASSPGEETQYF. Filled out from reference TRBV18 and TRBJ2-5, the complete variable domain reads NAGVMQNPRHLVRRRGQEARLRCSPMKGHSHVYWYRQLPEEGLKFMVYLQKENIIDESGMPKERFSAEFPKEGPSILRIQQVVRGDSAAYFCASSPGEETQYFGPGTRLLVL.

The chain employs TRBV18 and TRBJ2-3, with 7 bases matching TRBD2. With V trimmed by 6 bases and J by 0 bases, 9 bases remained unmatched. This CDR3 is built from 16 residues. Germline V gene sequence: CDR1 KGHSH, CDR2 LQKENI. Written as DNA, the CDR3 is TGTGCCAGCTCCCCGTTGGGGGGGAAGAGCACAGATACGCAGTATTTT. Its translation: CASSPLGGKSTDTQYF.

The V and J genes are TRBV3-1 (or the pseudogene TRBV3-2) and TRBJ2-2; 9 bases fit TRBD1. Germline V gene sequence: CDR1 LGHDT, CDR2 YNNKEL (reference sequence). CDR3 length: 18 residues. Trimming at V came to 0 bases and at J to 0 bases, leaving 5 bases not matched to a gene. The CDR3 spells CASSQDRGTGTNTGELFF. The CDR3 DNA follows: TGTGCCAGCAGCCAAGATCGGGGGACAGGGACGAACACCGGGGAGCTGTTTTTT.

The CDR3 region has the DNA TGTGCCAGCAGCCGGGATTTCAATCAGCCCCAGCATTTT. Its protein is CASSRDFNQPQHF. The rearrangement joins TRBV7-2 to TRBJ1-5; D remains unclear. V shed 5 bases and J shed 3 bases, with 8 bases lying between them. The germline V gene has CDR1 SGHTA and CDR2 FQGNSA. This CDR3 region has 13 residues.

This clone was seen once. The chain uses TRBV6-1 and TRBJ2-5, with 7 bases lining up with TRBD1. Germline V gene sequence: CDR1 MNHNS, CDR2 SASEGT. The CDR3 is 18 residues long. Germline trimming cut 4 bases from V and 1 base from J; bases unmatched to any gene: 15. The CDR3 reads CASSGAGGIFIVQETQYF. The CDR3 DNA reads TGTGCCAGCAGTGGGGCAGGGGGAATTTTTATTGTCCAAGAGACCCAGTACTTC.

The rearrangement uses TRBV2 and TRBJ2-5; a weak D match, TRBD2 (6 bases). V shed 3 bases and J shed 4 bases, with 6 bases lying between them. Germline values: CDR1 SNHLY, CDR2 FYNNEI. The CDR3 is 12 residues long. The CDR3 sequence is CASSEGGETQYF. CDR3 DNA sequence: TGTGCCAGCAGTGAGGGGGGAGAGACCCAGTACTTC.

The chain combines TRBV5-8 with TRBJ1-3; D unresolved. Germline V CDR1 and CDR2: SGHTS, YDEGEE. The CDR3 covers 16 residues. Trimming left V 0 bases short and J 5 bases short, with 15 bases between. CDR3 sequence reads: CASSLEFSGKRNTIYF. CDR3 DNA sequence: TGTGCCAGCAGCTTGGAATTTTCGGGGAAACGAAACACCATATATTTT.

This sequence joins TRBV20-1 and TRBJ2-1; D ambiguous. The germline gives CDR1 DFQATT, CDR2 SNEGSKA (reference sequence). This CDR3 contains 11 residues. Trimming removed 3 bases at V and 13 bases at J, with 13 bases between. The chain's CDR3 is CSASRSGIQFF. For the CDR3, the DNA is TGCAGTGCTAGCAGGTCTGGCATTCAGTTCTTC.

This chain uses TRBV21-1 with TRBJ2-1; the listed D gene, TRBD1, was not tested against the DNA. TRBV21-1 is a listed pseudogene. CDR3 length: 14 amino acids. The CDR3 reads CASSGDRGQREQFF. The CDR3 nucleotides are TGTGCCAGCAGTGGGGACAGGGGGCAGAGGGAGCAGTTCTTC.

J is TRBJ2-5 and V is TRBV7-9, with 9 bases lining up with TRBD2. Trimming removed 5 bases from V and 1 base from J; junction bases left unmatched: 5. Germline V gives CDR1 SEHNR, CDR2 FQNEAQ (reference sequence). The CDR3 has 15 amino acids. The DNA for the CDR3 is TGTGCCAGCAGCACTCGACTAGCGGTCCAAGAGACCCAGTACTTC. Amino acid sequence: CASSTRLAVQETQYF.